This TCR beta chain stems from a study of T-cell memory formation after mild COVID-19. The CDR3 totals 13 residues. The V end was cut by 3 bases, the J end by 8 bases, with 10 bases between. CDR1 MGHRA and CDR2 YSYEKL come from the germline V gene. TCRdb used MiXCR to reprocess the 5' RACE reads, holding one entry per CDR3 protein. The data hold about 340,000 distinct CDR3 sequences, with roughly 21% observed a single time. Sample: PBMCs or a T cell subset sorted from them (not recorded which). This TCR derives from an adult woman who had mild COVID-19 (a few samples of this study predate the infection). Cell type and time point are not known. The chain has TRBV4-1 and TRBJ1-4; the D gene is possibly TRBD1 (5 bases). The CDR3: CASSQGLTEKLFF. Here the CDR3 DNA reads TGCGCCAGCAGCCAGGGGCTTACGGAAAAACTGTTTTTT.